This T cell receptor (beta chain) was found in a study of shared clonotypes between healthy human individuals. Deep level was the assay's run setting. Every subset had its genomic DNA shared out evenly among several immunoSEQ plates. Assay used: immunoSEQ multiplex PCR; TCRdb lists only in-frame clones, some missing. The top ten clones hold about 13% of a sample with about half a million clones, approximately 84% of them seen once. The study drew its donors from healthy HIV-negative adults without recent acute infections or vaccinations. Among the donors, all were Caucasian adults who lived in Nashville, Tennessee. Trimming took 1 base from V and 2 from J, leaving 9 bases between them. Germline V gene lookup returns CDR1 SQVTM and CDR2 ANQGSEA. The CDR3 covers 13 residues.

This chain connects TRBV29-1 to TRBJ2-7, with D possibly matching TRBD1 (6 bases). Input material: PBMCs. The TCR comes from a woman aged 40 to 50 in good health. Some clones in this sample may be carry-over from other donors' samples. CDR3 in amino acids: CSVEVQGTYEQYF. DNA for the CDR3: TGCAGCGTTGAAGTACAGGGAACCTACGAGCAGTACTTC.